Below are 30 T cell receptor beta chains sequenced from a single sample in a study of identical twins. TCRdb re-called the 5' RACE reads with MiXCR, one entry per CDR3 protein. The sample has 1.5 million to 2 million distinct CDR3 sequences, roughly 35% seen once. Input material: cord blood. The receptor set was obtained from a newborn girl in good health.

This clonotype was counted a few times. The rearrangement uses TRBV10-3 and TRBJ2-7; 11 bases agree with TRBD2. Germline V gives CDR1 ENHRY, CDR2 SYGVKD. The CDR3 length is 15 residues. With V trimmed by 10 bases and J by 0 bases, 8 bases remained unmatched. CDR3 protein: CATGTSGRHSYEQYF. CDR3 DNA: TGTGCCACCGGGACTAGCGGCAGACACTCCTACGAGCAGTACTTC.

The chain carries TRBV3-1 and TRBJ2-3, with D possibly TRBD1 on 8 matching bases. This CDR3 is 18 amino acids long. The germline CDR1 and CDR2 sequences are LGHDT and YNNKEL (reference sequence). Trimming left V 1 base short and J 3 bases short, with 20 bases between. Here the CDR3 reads CASSQVSGTGGATDTQYF. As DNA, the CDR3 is TGTGCCAGCAGCCAAGTAAGCGGAACAGGGGGGGCGACAGATACGCAGTATTTT.

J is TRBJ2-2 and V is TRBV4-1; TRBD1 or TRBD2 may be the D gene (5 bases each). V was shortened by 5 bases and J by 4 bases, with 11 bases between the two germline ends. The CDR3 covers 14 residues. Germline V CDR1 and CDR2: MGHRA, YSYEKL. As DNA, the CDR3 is TGCGCCAGCAGCACCCGGGACGGCACCGGGGAGCTGTTTTTT. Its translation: CASSTRDGTGELFF.

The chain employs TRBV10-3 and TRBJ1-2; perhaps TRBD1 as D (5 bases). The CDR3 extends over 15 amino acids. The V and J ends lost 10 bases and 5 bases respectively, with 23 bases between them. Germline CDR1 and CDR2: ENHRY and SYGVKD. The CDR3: CATQRRTETDYGYTF. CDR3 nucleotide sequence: TGTGCCACTCAGAGAAGGACCGAGACAGATTATGGCTACACCTTC.

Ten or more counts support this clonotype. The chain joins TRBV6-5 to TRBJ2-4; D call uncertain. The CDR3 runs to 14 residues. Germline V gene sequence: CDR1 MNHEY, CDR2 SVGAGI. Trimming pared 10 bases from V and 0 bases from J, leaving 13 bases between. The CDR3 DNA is TGTGCCACCCGACACGACCGAGCCAAAAACATTCAGTACTTC. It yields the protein CATRHDRAKNIQYF.

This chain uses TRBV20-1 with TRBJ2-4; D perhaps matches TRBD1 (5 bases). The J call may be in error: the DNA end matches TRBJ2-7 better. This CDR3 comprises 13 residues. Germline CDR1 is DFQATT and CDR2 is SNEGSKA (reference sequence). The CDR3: CSARERGRYEQYF. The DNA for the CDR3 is TGCAGTGCTAGAGAAAGGGGCCGCTACGAGCAGTACTTC.

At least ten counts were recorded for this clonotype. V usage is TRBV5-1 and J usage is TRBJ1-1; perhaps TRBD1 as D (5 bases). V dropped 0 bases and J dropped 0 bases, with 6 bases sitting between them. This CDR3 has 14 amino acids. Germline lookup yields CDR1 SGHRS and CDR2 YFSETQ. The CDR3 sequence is CASSLVTVNTEAFF. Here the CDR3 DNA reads TGCGCCAGCAGCTTGGTGACAGTGAACACTGAAGCTTTCTTT.

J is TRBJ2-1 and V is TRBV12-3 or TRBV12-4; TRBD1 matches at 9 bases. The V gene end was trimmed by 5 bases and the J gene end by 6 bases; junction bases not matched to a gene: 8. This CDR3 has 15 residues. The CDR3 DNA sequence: TGTGCCAGCAGTCTCGGGACAGGGATGTTCAATGAGCAGTTCTTC. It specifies CASSLGTGMFNEQFF.

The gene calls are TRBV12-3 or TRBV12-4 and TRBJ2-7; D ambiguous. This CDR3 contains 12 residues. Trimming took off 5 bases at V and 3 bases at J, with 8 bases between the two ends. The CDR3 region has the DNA TGTGCCAGCAGTAGCGCTCACTACGAGCAGTACTTC. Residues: CASSSAHYEQYF.

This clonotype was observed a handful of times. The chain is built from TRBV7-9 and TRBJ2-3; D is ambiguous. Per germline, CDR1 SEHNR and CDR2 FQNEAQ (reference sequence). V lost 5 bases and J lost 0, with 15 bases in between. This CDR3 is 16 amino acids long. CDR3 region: CASSLPGPFSTDTQYF. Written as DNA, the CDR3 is TGTGCCAGCAGCCTACCTGGACCGTTTAGCACAGATACGCAGTATTTT. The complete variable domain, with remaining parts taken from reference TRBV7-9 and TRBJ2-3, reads DTGVSQNPRHKITKRGQNVTFRCDPISEHNRLYWYRQTLGQGPEFLTYFQNEAQLEKSRLLSDRFSAERPKGSFSTLEIQRTEQGDSAMYLCASSLPGPFSTDTQYFGPGTRLTVL.

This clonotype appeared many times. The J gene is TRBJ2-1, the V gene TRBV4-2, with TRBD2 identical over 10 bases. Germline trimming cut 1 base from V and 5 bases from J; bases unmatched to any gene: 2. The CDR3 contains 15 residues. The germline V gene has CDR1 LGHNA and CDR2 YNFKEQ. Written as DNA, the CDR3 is TGTGCCAGCAGCCAAGTAACTAGCGGGGACAATGAGCAGTTCTTC. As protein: CASSQVTSGDNEQFF.

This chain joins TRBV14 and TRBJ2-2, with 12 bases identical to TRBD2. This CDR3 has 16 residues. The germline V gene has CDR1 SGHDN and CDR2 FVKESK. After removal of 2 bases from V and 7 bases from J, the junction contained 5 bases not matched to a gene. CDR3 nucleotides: TGTGCCAGCAGCCAAAACGGACTAGCGGGAATCGGGGAGCTGTTTTTT. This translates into CASSQNGLAGIGELFF.

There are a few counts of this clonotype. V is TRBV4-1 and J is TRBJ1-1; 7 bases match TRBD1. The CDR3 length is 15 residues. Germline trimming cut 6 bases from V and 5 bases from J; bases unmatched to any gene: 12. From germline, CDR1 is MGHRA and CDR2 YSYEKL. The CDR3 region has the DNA TGCGCCAGCAGAAGATCAGAACAGGGGAGAACTGAAGCTTTCTTT. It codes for CASRRSEQGRTEAFF.

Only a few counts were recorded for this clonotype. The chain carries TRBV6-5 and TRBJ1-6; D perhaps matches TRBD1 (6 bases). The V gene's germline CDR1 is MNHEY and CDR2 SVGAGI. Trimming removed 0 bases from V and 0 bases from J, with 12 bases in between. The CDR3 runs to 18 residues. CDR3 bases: TGTGCCAGCAGTTACTCGGCAGGGGCTAGCTCCTATAATTCACCCCTCCACTTT. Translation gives CASSYSAGASSYNSPLHF.

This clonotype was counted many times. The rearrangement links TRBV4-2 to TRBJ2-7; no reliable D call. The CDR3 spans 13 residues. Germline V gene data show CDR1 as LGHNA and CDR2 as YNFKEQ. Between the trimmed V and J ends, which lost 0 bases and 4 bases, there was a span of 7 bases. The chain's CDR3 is CASSQDGVYEQYF. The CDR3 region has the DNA TGTGCCAGCAGCCAAGATGGGGTGTACGAGCAGTACTTC.

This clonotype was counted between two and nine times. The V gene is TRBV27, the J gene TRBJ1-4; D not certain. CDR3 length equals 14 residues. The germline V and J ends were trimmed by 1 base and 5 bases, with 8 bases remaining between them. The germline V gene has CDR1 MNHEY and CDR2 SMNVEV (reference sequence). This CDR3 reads CASSLYAGNEKLFF. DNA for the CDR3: TGTGCCAGCAGTTTATACGCGGGAAATGAAAAACTGTTTTTT. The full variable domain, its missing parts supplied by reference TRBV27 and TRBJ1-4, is EAQVTQNPRYLITVTGKKLTVTCSQNMNHEYMSWYRQDPGLGLRQIYYSMNVEVTDKGDVPEGYKVSRKEKRNFPLILESPSPNQTSLYFCASSLYAGNEKLFFGSGTQLSVL.

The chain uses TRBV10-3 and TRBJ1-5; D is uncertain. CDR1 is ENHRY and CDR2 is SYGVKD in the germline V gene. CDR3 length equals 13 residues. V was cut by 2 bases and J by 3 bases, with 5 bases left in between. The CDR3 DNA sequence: TGTGCCATCAGTGAGGCCACCAATCAGCCCCAGCATTTT. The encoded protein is CAISEATNQPQHF.

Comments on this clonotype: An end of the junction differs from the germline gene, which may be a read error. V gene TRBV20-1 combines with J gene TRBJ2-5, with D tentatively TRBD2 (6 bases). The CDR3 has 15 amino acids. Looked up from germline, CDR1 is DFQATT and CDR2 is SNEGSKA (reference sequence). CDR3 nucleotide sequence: TGTAGTGCTAGAGATAGGCTAGCGAATCAAGAGGCCCAGTACTTC. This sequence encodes CSARDRLANQEAQYF.

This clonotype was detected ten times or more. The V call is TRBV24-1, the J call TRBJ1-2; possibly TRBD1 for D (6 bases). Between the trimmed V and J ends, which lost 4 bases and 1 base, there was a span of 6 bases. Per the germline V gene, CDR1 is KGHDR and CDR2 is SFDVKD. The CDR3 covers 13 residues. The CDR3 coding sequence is TGTGCCACCAGTGAGGGACATAACTATGGCTACACCTTC. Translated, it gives CATSEGHNYGYTF.

CDR3 sequence reads: CASSFGGALNYGYTF. The CDR3, as DNA: TGCGCCAGCAGCTTCGGGGGAGCACTTAACTATGGCTACACCTTC. The chain is built from TRBV5-1 and TRBJ1-2; D may be TRBD1 (5 bases). V was trimmed by 2 bases and J by 1 base, leaving 12 bases between them. From germline, CDR1 is SGHRS and CDR2 YFSETQ. This CDR3 region has 15 residues.

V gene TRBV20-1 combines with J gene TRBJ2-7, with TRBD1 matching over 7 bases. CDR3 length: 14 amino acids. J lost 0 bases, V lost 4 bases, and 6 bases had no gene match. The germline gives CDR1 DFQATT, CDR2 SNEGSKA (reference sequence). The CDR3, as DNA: TGCAGTGCTACCTTGACAGGGCCCTCCTACGAGCAGTACTTC. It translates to CSATLTGPSYEQYF.

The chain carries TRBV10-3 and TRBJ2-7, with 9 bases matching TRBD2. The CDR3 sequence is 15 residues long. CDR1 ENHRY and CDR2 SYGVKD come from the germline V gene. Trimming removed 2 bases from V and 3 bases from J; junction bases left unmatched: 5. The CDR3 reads CAISEGSGRFYEQYF. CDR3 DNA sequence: TGTGCCATCAGTGAGGGAAGCGGGAGGTTCTACGAGCAGTACTTC.

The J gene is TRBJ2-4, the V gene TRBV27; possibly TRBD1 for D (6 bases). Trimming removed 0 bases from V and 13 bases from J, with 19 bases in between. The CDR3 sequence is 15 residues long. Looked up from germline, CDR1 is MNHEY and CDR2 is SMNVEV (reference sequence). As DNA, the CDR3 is TGTGCCAGCAGTTTATCGGCCCCCAGGGGCGCTAAGCAGTACTTC. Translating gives CASSLSAPRGAKQYF.

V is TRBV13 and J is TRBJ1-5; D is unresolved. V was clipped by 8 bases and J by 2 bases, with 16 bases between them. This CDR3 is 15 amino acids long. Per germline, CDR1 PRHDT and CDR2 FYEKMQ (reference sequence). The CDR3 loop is CASGEGKLGNQPQHF. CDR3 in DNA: TGTGCCAGCGGCGAAGGGAAGTTGGGCAATCAGCCCCAGCATTTT. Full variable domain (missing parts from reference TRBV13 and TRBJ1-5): AAGVIQSPRHLIKEKRETATLKCYPIPRHDTVYWYQQGPGQDPQFLISFYEKMQSDKGSIPDRFSAQQFSDYHSELNMSSLELGDSALYFCASGEGKLGNQPQHFGDGTRLSIL.

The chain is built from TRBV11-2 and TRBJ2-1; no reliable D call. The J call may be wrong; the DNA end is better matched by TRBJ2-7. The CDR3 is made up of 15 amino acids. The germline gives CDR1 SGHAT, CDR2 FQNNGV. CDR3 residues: CASTPLTGSYNEQYF. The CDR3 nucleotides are TGTGCCAGCACCCCTCTAACGGGCTCCTACAATGAGCAGTACTTC.

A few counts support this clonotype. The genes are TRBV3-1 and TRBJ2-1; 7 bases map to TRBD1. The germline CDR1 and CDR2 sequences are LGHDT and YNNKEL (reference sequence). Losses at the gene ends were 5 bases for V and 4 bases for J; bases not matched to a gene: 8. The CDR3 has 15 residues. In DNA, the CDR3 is TGTGCCAGCAGCTGGACAGGACCTTTTTACAATGAGCAGTTCTTC. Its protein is CASSWTGPFYNEQFF.

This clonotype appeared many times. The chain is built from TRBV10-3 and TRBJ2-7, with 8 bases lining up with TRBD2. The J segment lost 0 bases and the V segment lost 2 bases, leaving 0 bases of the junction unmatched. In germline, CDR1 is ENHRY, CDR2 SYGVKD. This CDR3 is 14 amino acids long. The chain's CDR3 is CAISESGSSYEQYF. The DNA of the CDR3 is TGTGCCATCAGTGAGAGCGGGAGCTCCTACGAGCAGTACTTC.

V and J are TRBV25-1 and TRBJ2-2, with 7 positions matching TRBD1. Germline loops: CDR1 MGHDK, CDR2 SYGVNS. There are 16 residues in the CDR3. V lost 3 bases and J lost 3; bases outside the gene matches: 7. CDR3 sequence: CASSDGPTGDTGELFF. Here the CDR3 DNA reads TGTGCCAGCAGTGATGGCCCCACAGGGGACACCGGGGAGCTGTTTTTT.

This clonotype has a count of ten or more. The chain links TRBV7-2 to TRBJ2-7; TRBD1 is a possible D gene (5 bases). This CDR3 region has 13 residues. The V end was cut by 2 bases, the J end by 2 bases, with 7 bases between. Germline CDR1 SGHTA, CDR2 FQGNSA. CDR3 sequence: CASSLKGPYEQYF. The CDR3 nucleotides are TGTGCCAGCAGCTTAAAGGGGCCCTACGAGCAGTACTTC.

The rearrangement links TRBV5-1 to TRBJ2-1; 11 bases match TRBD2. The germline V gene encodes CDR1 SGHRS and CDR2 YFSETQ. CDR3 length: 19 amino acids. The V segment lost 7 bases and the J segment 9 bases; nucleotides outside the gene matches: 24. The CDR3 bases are TGCGCCAGCGGCCAACCGAGAAGACAACTAGCGGGAGAAGGGCCTGAGCAGTTCTTC. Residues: CASGQPRRQLAGEGPEQFF.